This T cell receptor (beta chain) was documented in a study of T cell responses to AZD1222 COVID-19 vaccine. Study-wide background: Some second doses came at about 4 weeks and others at about 12 weeks; these were pooled. Study-wide results and limits: Females outnumbered males among donors, who were mostly white British; clonal diversity was possibly underestimated. Spike-specific TCR breadth and depth were elevated following two AZD1222 doses. Regions 160-218 and 743-854 held dominance among vaccine-associated CD4 TCRs, which spanned spike.

The data were produced by immunoSEQ multiplex PCR, yet TCRdb's version contains in-frame clones alone and is incomplete. There are approximately 73,000 clones in the sample; 84% occur only once, and roughly 9.8% lies in the top ten. To note about this clone: Its target is not known.

The V gene's germline CDR1 is LGHNA and CDR2 YSLEER. V was trimmed by 0 bases and J by 3 bases, leaving 11 bases between them. The CDR3 extends over 15 amino acids. The clonotype originates from an adult in good health. The sample consisted of peripheral blood, taken on day 0 of AZD1222 vaccination. The chain joins TRBV4-3 to TRBJ1-1; tentatively, D is TRBD1 (5 bases). DNA for the CDR3: TGCGCCAGCAGCCAAGACCAGGGCGGCGACACTGAAGCTTTCTTT. Encoded protein: CASSQDQGGDTEAFF.